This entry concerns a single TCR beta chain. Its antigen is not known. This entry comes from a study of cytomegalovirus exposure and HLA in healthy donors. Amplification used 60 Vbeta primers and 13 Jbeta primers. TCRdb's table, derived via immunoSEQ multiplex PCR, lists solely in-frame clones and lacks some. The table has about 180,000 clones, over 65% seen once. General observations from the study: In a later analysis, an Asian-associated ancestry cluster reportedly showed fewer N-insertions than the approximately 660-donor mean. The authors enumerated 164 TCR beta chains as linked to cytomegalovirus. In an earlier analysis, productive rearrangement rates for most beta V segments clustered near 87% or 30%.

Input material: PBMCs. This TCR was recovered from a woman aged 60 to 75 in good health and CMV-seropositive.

The CDR3 protein is CASSLPPTSGKGRGTYEQYF. The CDR3 nucleotides are TGCGCCAGCAGCTTACCTCCGACTAGCGGGAAGGGGAGGGGGACCTACGAGCAGTACTTC. This chain uses TRBV5-1 with TRBJ2-7; 11 nucleotides align to TRBD2. The germline V gene has CDR1 SGHRS and CDR2 YFSETQ. There are 20 residues in the CDR3. V was clipped by 2 bases and J by 2 bases; unmatched bases: 18.